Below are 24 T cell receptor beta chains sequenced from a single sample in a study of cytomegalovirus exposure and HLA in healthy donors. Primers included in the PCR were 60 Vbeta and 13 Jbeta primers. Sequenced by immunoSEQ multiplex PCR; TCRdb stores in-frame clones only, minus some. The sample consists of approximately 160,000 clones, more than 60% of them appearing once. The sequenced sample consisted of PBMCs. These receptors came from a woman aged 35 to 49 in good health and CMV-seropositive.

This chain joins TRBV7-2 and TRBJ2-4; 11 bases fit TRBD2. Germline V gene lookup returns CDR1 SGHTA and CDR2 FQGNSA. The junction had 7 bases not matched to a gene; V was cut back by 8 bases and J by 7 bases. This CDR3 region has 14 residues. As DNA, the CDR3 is TGTGCCAGCGGTAGCGGGGGGGCCGGGAACATTCAGTACTTC. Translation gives CASGSGGAGNIQYF.

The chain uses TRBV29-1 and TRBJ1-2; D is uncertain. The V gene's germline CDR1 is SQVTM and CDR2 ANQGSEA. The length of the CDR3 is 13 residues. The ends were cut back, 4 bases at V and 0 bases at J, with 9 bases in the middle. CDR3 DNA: TGCAGCGTTGGATTGTTAGCTAACTATGGCTACACCTTC. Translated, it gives CSVGLLANYGYTF.

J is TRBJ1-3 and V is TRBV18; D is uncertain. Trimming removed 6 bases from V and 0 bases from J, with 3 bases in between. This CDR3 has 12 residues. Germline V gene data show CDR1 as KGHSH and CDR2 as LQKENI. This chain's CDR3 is CASSLSGNTIYF. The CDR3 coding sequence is TGTGCCAGCTCCCTCTCTGGAAACACCATATATTTT.

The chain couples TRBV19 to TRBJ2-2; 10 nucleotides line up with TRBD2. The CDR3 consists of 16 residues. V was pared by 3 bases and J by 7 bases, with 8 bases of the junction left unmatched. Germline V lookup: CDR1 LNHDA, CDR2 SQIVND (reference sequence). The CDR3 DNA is TGTGCCAGTAGTATTTTAGCGGGGGGATCAGGCGGGGAGCTGTTTTTT. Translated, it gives CASSILAGGSGGELFF.

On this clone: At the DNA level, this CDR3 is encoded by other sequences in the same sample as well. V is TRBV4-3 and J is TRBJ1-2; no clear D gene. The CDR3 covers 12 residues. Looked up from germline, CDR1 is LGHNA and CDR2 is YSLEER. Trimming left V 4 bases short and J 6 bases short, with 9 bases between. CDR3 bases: TGCGCCAGCAGCCTAAGAGGTGATGGCTACACCTTC. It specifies CASSLRGDGYTF.

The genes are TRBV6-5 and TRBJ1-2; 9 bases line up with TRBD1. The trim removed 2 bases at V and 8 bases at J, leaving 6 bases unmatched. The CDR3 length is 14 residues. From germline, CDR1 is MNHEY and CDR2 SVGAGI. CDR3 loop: CASSYGTGRYGYTF. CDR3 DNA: TGTGCCAGCAGTTACGGGACAGGGAGGTACGGCTACACCTTC.

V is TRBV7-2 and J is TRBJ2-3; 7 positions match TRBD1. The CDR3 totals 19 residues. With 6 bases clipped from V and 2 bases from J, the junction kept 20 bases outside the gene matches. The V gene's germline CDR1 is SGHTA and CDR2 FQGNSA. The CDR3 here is CASSPDRVRALSPTDTQYF. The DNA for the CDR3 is TGTGCCAGCAGTCCAGACAGGGTTCGCGCTCTCTCCCCCACAGATACGCAGTATTTT.

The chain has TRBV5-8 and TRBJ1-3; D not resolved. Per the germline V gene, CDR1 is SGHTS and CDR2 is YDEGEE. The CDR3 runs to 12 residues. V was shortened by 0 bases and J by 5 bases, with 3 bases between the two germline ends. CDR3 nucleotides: TGTGCCAGCAGCTTGGTCAGAAACACCATATATTTT. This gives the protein CASSLVRNTIYF.

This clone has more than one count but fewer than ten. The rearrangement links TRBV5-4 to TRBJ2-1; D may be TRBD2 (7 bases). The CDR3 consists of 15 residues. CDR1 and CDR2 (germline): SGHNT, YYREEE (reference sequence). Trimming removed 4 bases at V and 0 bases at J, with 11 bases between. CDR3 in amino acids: CASSRAGASYNEQFF. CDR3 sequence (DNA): TGTGCCAGCAGCCGTGCGGGGGCCTCCTACAATGAGCAGTTCTTC.

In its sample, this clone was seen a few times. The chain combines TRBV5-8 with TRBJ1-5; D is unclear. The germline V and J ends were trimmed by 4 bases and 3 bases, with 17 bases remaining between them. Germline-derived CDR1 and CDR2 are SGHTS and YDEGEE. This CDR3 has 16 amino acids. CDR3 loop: CASSRSAREYNQPQHF. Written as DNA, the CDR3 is TGTGCCAGCAGCCGTTCTGCTAGGGAGTACAATCAGCCCCAGCATTTT.

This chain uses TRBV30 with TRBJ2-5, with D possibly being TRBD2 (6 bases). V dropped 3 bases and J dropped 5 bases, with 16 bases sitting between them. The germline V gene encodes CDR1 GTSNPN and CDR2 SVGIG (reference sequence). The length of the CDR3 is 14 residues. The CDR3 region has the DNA TGTGCCTGGAGAAGGCGGGGCTTCAAGGAGACCCAGTACTTC. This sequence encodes CAWRRRGFKETQYF.

This CDR3 is CASSSSGTGTNTNTGELFF. CDR3 sequence (DNA): TGCGCCAGCAGCTCCTCCGGGACAGGGACGAATACGAACACCGGGGAGCTGTTTTTT. V and J are TRBV5-1 and TRBJ2-2; 9 nucleotides agree with TRBD1. There are 19 residues in the CDR3. V trimming: 3 bases; J trimming: 0 bases; junction bases outside the gene matches: 12. Germline assignment: CDR1 SGHRS and CDR2 YFSETQ.

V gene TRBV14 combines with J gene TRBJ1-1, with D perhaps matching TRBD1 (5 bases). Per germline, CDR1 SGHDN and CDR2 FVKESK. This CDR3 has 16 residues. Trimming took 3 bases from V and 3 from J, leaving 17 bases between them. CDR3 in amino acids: CASSHQGPVLDTEAFF. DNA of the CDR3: TGTGCCAGCAGCCACCAGGGCCCAGTCCTGGACACTGAAGCTTTCTTT.

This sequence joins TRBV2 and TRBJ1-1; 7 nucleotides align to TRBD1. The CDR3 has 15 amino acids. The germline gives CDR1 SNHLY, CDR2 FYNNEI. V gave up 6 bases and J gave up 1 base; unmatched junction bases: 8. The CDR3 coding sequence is TGTGCCAGCAGGGGCAGGGGGACAGAGAACACTGAAGCTTTCTTT. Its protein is CASRGRGTENTEAFF.

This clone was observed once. The CDR3, as DNA: TGTGCCAGCAGCTTGGCCGGGGGAGGGTATGGCTACACCTTC. Residues: CASSLAGGGYGYTF. The V call is TRBV5-4, the J call TRBJ1-2; possibly TRBD1 for D (5 bases). V was clipped by 0 bases and J by 5 bases, with 11 bases between them. Germline lookup yields CDR1 SGHNT and CDR2 YYREEE (reference sequence). The CDR3 covers 14 residues.

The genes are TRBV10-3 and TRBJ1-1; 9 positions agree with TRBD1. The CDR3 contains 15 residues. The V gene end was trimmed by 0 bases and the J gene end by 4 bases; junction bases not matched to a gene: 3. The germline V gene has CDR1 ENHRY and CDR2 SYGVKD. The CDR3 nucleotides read TGTGCCATCAGTGAGTCCAGGACAGGGGCCACTGAAGCTTTCTTT. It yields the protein CAISESRTGATEAFF.

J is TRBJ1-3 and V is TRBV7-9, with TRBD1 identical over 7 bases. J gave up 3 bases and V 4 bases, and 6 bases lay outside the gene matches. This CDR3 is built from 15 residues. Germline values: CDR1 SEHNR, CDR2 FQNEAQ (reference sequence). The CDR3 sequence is CASSSGQDYGNTIYF. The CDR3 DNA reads TGTGCCAGCAGCTCCGGACAGGATTATGGAAACACCATATATTTT.

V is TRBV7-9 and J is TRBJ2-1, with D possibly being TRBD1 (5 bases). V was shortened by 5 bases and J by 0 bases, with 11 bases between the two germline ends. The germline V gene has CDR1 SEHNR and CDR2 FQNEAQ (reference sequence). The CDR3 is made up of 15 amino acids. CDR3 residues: CASSPGFASYNEQFF. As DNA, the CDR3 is TGTGCCAGCAGCCCAGGGTTTGCCTCCTACAATGAGCAGTTCTTC.

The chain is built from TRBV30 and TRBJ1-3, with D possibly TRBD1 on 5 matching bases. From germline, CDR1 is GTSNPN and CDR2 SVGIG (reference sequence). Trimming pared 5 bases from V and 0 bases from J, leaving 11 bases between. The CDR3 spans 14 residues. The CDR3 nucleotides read TGTGCCTGGGGCCCCGGGGGCTCTGGAAACACCATATATTTT. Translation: CAWGPGGSGNTIYF.

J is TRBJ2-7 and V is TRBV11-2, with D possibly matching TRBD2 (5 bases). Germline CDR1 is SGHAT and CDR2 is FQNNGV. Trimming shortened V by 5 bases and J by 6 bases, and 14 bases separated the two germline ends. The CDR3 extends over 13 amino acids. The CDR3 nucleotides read TGTGCCAGCAGCCCGGGAAGGGTGGCCGAGCAGTACTTC. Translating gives CASSPGRVAEQYF.

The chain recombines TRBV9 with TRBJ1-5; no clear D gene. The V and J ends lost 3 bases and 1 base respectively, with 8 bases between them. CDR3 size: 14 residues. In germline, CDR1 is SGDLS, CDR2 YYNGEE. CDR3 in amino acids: CASSGPGSNQPQHF. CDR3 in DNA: TGTGCCAGCAGCGGCCCCGGGAGCAATCAGCCCCAGCATTTT. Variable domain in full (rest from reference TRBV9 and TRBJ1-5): DSGVTQTPKHLITATGQRVTLRCSPRSGDLSVYWYQQSLDQGLQFLIQYYNGEERAKGNILERFSAQQFPDLHSELNLSSLELGDSALYFCASSGPGSNQPQHFGDGTRLSIL.

The CDR3 spells CASSTIGTEAFF. In DNA form, the CDR3 reads TGTGCCAGTAGTACCATCGGTACTGAAGCTTTCTTT. The chain links TRBV19 to TRBJ1-1; no reliable D call. This CDR3 is 12 amino acids long. Germline-derived CDR1 and CDR2 are LNHDA and SQIVND (reference sequence). Trimming removed 4 bases at V and 5 bases at J, with 8 bases between.

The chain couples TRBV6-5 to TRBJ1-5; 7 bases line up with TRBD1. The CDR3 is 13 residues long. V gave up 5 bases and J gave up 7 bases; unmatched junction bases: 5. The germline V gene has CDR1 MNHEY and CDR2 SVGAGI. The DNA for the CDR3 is TGTGCCAGCAGTGAACAGGGGCGGCAGCCCCAGCATTTT. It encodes CASSEQGRQPQHF.

The CDR3 bases are TGTGCCAGCAGCCTGACACCCCCCAGTAAGACCTCACAAGATGAGCAGTTCTTC. Translating gives CASSLTPPSKTSQDEQFF. The J gene is TRBJ2-1, the V gene TRBV7-7; D gene ambiguous. Between the trimmed V and J ends, which lost 5 bases and 8 bases, there was a span of 28 bases. The CDR3 contains 18 residues. CDR1 is SSHAT, CDR2 FNYEAQ, per germline (reference sequence).